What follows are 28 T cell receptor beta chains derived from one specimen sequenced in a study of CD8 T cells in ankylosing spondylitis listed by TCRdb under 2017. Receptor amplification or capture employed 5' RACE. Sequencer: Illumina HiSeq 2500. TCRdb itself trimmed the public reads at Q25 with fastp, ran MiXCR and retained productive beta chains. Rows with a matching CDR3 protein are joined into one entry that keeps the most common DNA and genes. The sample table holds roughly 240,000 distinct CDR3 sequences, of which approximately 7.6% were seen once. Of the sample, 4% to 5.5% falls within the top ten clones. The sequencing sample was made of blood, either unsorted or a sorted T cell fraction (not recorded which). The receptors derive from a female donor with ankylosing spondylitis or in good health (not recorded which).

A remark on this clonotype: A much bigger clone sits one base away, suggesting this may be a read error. The CDR3 bases are TGCGCCAGCAGCTTGGGACTAGCGGAAGTAAGTGAGCAGTTCTTC. Its translation: CASSLGLAEVSEQFF. The genes are TRBV5-1 and TRBJ2-1; 9 bases agree with TRBD2. The CDR3 consists of 15 residues. J gave up 9 bases and V 0 bases, and 7 bases lay outside the gene matches. Per the germline V gene, CDR1 is SGHRS and CDR2 is YFSETQ. Supplemented by reference TRBV5-1 and TRBJ2-1, the full variable domain reads KAGVTQTPRYLIKTRGQQVTLSCSPISGHRSVSWYQQTPGQGLQFLFEYFSETQRNKGNFPGRFSGRQFSNSRSEMNVSTLELGDSALYLCASSLGLAEVSEQFFGPGTRLTVL.

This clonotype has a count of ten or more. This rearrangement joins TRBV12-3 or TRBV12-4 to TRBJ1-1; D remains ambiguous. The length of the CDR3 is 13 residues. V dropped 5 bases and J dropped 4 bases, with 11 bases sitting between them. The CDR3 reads CASSRKASTEAFF. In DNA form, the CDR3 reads TGTGCCAGCAGTCGCAAGGCTAGCACTGAAGCTTTCTTT.

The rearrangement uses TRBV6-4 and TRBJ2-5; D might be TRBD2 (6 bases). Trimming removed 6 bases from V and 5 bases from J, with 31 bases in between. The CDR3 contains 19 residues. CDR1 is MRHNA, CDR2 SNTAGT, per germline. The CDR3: CASRPGASEPYSRWETQYF. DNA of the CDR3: TGTGCCAGCAGACCCGGAGCTAGCGAGCCGTATTCTCGGTGGGAGACCCAGTACTTC.

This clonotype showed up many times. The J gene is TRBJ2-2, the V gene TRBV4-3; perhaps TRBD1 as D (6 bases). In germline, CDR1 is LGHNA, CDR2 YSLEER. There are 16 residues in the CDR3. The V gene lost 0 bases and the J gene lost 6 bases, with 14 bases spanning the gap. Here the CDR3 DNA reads TGCGCCAGCAGCCAAGATGCGAAACAGGGAGCCGGGGAGCTGTTTTTT. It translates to CASSQDAKQGAGELFF.

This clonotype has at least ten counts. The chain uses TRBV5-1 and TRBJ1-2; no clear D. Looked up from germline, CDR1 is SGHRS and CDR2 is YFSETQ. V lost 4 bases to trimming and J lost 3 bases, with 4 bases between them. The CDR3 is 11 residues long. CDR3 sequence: CASSGDYGYTF. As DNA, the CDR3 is TGCGCCAGCAGCGGGGACTATGGCTACACCTTC.

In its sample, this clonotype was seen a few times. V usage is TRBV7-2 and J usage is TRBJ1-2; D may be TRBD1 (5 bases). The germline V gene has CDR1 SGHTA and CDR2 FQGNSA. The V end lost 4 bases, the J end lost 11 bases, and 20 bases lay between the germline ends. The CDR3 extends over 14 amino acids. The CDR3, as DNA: TGTGCCAGCAGCTCCATTGACACTTACTGGGGGTACACCTTC. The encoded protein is CASSSIDTYWGYTF.

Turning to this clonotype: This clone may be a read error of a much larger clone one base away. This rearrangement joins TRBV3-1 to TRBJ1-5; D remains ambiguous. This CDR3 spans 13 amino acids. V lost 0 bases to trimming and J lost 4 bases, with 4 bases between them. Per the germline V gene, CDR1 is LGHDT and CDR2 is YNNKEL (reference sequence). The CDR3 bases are TGTGCCAGCAGCCAAGACGTTAATCAGCCCCAGCATTTT. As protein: CASSQDVNQPQHF.

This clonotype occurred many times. As DNA, the CDR3 is TGTGCCAGCAGTTTTTGGACCACGAACACTGAAGCTTTCTTT. It yields the protein CASSFWTTNTEAFF. V is TRBV28 and J is TRBJ1-1, with D uncertain. V shed 3 bases and J shed 1 base, with 9 bases lying between them. Germline V lookup: CDR1 MDHEN, CDR2 SYDVKM. The CDR3 is made up of 14 amino acids.

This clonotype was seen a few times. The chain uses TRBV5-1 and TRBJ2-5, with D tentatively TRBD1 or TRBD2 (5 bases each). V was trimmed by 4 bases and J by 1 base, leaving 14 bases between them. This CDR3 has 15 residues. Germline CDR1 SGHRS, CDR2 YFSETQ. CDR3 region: CASSHQRDGQETQYF. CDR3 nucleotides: TGCGCCAGCAGCCACCAACGGGACGGCCAAGAGACCCAGTACTTC. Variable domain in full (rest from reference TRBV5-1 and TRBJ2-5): KAGVTQTPRYLIKTRGQQVTLSCSPISGHRSVSWYQQTPGQGLQFLFEYFSETQRNKGNFPGRFSGRQFSNSRSEMNVSTLELGDSALYLCASSHQRDGQETQYFGPGTRLLVL.

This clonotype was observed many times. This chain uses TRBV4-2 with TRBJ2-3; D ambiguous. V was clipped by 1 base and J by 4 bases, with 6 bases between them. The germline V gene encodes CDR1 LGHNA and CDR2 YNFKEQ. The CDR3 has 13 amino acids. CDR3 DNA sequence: TGTGCCAGCAGCCAAGCGCTAGCAGATACGCAGTATTTT. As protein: CASSQALADTQYF.

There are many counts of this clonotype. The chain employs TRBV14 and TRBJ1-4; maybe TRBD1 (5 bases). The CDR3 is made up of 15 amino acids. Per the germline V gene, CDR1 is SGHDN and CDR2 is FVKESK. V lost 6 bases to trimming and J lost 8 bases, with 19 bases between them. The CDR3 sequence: CASSGASASKEKLFF. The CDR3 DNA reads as TGTGCCAGCAGTGGGGCGTCGGCTTCGAAGGAAAAACTGTTTTTT.

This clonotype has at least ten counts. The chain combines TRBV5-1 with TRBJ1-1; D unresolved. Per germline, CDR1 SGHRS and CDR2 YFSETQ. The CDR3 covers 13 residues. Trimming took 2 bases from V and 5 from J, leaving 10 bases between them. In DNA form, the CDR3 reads TGCGCCAGCAGCTTACGGATGGGGACTGAAGCTTTCTTT. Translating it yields CASSLRMGTEAFF.

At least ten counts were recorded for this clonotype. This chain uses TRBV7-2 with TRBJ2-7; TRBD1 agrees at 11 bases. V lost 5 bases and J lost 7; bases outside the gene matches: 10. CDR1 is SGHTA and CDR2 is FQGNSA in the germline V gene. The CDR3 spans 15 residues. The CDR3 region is CASSPLGQGASEQYF. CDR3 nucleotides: TGTGCCAGCAGCCCACTAGGACAGGGGGCGAGTGAGCAGTACTTC.

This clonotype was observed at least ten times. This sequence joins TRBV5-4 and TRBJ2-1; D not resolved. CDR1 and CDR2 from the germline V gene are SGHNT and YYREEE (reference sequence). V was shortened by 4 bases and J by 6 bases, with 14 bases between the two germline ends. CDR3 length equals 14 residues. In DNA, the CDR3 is TGTGCCAGCAGCACCTCGGGCCCAGGCAATGAGCAGTTCTTC. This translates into CASSTSGPGNEQFF.

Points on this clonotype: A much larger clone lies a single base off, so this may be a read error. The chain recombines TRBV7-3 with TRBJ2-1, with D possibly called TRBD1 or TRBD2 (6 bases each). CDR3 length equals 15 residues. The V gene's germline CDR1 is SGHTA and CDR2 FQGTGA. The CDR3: CTSSLQHGGHNEQFF. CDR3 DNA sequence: TGTACCAGCAGCTTACAGCATGGGGGGCACAATGAGCAGTTCTTC.

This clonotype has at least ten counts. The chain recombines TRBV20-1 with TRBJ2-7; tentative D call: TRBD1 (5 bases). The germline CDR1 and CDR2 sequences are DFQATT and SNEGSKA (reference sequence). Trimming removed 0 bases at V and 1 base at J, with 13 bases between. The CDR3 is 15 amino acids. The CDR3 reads CSARDVRQPSYEQYF. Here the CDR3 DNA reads TGCAGTGCTAGAGATGTGAGACAGCCGTCCTACGAGCAGTACTTC.

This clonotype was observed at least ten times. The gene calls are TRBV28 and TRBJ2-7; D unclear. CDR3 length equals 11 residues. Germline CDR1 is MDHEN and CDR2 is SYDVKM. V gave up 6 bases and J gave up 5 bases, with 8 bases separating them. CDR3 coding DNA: TGTGCCAGCAGGGCTAACCACGAGCAGTACTTC. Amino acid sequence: CASRANHEQYF.

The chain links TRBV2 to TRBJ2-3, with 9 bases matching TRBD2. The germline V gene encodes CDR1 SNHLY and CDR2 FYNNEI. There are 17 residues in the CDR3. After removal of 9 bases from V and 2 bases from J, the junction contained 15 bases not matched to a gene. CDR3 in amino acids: CARGTSSFASLTDTQYF. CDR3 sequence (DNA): TGTGCCAGAGGGACTAGCAGCTTTGCCTCGCTCACAGATACGCAGTATTTT. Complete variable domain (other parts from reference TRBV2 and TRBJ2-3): EPEVTQTPSHQVTQMGQEVILRCVPISNHLYFYWYRQILGQKVEFLVSFYNNEISEKSEIFDDQFSVERPDGSNFTLKIRSTKLEDSAMYFCARGTSSFASLTDTQYFGPGTRLTVL.

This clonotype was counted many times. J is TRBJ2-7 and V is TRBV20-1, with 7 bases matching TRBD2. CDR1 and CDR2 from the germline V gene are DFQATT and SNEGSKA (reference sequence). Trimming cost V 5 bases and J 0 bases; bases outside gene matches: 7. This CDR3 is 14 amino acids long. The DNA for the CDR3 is TGCAGTGCTCTTGGGGCTAGCGGCTCCTACGAGCAGTACTTC. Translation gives CSALGASGSYEQYF.

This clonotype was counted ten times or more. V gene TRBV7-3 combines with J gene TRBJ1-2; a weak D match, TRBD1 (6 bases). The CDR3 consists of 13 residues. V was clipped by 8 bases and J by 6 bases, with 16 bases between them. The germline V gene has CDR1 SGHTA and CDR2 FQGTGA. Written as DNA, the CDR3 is TGTGCCAGCTCCCCCTACCGGGACAATGGCTACACCTTC. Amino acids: CASSPYRDNGYTF.

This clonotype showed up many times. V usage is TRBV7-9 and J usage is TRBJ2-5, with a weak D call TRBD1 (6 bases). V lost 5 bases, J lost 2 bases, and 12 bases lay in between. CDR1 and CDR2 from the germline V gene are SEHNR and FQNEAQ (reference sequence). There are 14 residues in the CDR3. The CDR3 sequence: CASSAGADQETQYF. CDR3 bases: TGTGCCAGCAGCGCAGGGGCAGATCAAGAGACCCAGTACTTC. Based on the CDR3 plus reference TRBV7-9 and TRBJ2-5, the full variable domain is DTGVSQNPRHKITKRGQNVTFRCDPISEHNRLYWYRQTLGQGPEFLTYFQNEAQLEKSRLLSDRFSAERPKGSFSTLEIQRTEQGDSAMYLCASSAGADQETQYFGPGTRLLVL.

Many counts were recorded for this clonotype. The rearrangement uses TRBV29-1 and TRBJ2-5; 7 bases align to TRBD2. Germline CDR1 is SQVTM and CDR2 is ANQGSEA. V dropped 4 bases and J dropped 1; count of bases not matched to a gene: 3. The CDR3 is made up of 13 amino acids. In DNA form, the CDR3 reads TGCAGCGTTGCAGGGAGGGCCCAAGAGACCCAGTACTTC. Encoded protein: CSVAGRAQETQYF.

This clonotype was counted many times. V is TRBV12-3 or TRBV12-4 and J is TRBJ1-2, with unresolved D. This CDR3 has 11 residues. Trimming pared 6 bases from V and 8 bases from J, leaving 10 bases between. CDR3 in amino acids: CASSLVFGYTF. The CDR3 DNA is TGTGCCAGCAGCCTCGTTTTCGGCTACACCTTC.

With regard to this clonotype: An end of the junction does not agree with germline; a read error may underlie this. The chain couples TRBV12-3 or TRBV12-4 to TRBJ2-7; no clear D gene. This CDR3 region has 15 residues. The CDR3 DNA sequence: TGTACCAGCAGTTCCCGAGATAGTCCCACCTACGAGCAGTACTTC. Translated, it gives CTSSSRDSPTYEQYF.

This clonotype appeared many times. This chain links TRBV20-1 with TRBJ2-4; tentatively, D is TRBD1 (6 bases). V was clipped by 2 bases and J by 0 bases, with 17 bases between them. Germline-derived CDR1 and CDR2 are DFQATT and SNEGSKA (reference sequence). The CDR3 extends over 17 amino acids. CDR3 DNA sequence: TGCAGTGCTAGAACCTCGGACAGTTTCCTAGCCAAAAACATTCAGTACTTC. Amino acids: CSARTSDSFLAKNIQYF.

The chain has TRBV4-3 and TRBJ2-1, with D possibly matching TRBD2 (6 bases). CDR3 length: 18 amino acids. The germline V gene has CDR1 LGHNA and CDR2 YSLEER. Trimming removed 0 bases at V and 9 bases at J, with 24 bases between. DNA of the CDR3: TGCGCCAGCAGCCAAGAAAGGCAGGGCCACCTCGGAGCGGGTGAGCAGTTCTTC. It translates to CASSQERQGHLGAGEQFF.

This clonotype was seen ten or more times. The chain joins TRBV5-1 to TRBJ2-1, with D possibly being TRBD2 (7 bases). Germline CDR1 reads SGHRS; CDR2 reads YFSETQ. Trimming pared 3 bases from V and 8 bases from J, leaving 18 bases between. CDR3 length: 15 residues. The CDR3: CASSWVGAGVDEQFF. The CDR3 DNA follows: TGCGCCAGCAGCTGGGTGGGGGCGGGAGTTGATGAGCAGTTCTTC.

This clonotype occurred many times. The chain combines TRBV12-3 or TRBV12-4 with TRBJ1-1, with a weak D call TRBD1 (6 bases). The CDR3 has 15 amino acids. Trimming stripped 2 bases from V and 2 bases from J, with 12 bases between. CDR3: CASSLQGPGNTEAFF. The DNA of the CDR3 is TGTGCCAGCAGTTTACAGGGGCCGGGAAACACTGAAGCTTTCTTT.